The clone carrying this TCR beta chain has just one count. What it binds is unknown. This sample stems from a study of vaccination and CD4 T cells after COVID-19. Study-wide context: The authors exposed cells to overlapping spike peptides derived from SARS-CoV-2, HCoV-NL63, HCoV-OC43 and HCoV-229E. Findings and caveats of the study: The median proportion of reactive clones detected only post-vaccination in convalescent patients was over 65%.

The CDR3 consists of 15 residues. Germline assignment: CDR1 MNHEY and CDR2 SVGAGI. The ends lost 0 bases at V and 3 bases at J; junction bases unmatched: 3. Sequencing of the DNA from cultured CD4+ T cells was carried out with the Oncomine TCR Beta short-read assay. DNA came from CD4+ T cells after culture. TCRdb re-derived calls from the PCR reads in MiXCR, one entry per CDR3 protein. The sample lists fewer than 9,500 distinct CDR3 sequences, less than 35% occurring once. Sample treatment: roughly 11-day PBMC culture with coronavirus spike peptide pools or control peptides (ViraFEST assay). Unexposed donor CD4+ T cells predated the COVID-19 pandemic, collected 2011-2018. After expanding antigen-specific T cells with peptide pools, ViraFEST sequenced their TCRs. CD4+ T cells were isolated by negative selection after more than 8 days of culture.

The sample was CD4+ T cells from blood, cultured in vitro. The sequence was obtained from a human donor in good health. This chain connects TRBV6-5 to TRBJ2-7; the match to TRBD1 covers 9 bases. CDR3 amino acids: CASSYSGQGNYEQYF. In DNA, the CDR3 is TGTGCCAGCAGTTACTCCGGACAGGGGAACTACGAGCAGTACTTC.